The 28 T cell receptor beta chains below were found in one sample sequenced in a study of response to subunit inactivated influenza vaccine. TCRdb recomputed calls from the RT-PCR reads with MiXCR, one row per CDR3 protein. Found here are 700,000 to 900,000 distinct CDR3 sequences, approximately 21% of them singletons; the top ten hold roughly 10%. The sequencing here drew on PBMCs from blood, taken about 5 days after vaccination. These receptors were taken from a man aged 50-60 years who received an inactivated influenza vaccine.

This clonotype was observed a handful of times. The chain carries TRBV27 and TRBJ2-7, with D possibly matching TRBD1 (5 bases). Germline V gives CDR1 MNHEY, CDR2 SMNVEV (reference sequence). This CDR3 has 16 amino acids. V lost 2 bases to trimming and J lost 3 bases, with 17 bases between them. The CDR3 sequence is CASSLRAAGRIYEQYF. Written as DNA, the CDR3 is TGTGCCAGCAGTTTAAGGGCGGCAGGGCGGATCTACGAGCAGTACTTC.

This clonotype was counted only a few times. The chain combines TRBV6-2 or TRBV6-3 with TRBJ2-3; 7 bases align to TRBD1. The V segment lost 6 bases and the J segment 0 bases; nucleotides outside the gene matches: 9. CDR1 and CDR2 from the germline V gene are MNHEY and SVGEGT. The CDR3 contains 16 residues. CDR3 in DNA: TGTGCCAGCAGCCCCGGGACAGAGATAAGCACAGATACGCAGTATTTT. This translates into CASSPGTEISTDTQYF.

This chain links TRBV12-3 or TRBV12-4 with TRBJ2-7, with D possibly being TRBD1 (8 bases). V lost 7 bases and J lost 4, with 17 bases in between. The CDR3 runs to 14 residues. The CDR3 is CASNLQGGAYEQYF. CDR3 sequence (DNA): TGTGCCAGCAACCTACAGGGGGGGGCTTACGAGCAGTACTTC.

Only a few counts were recorded for this clonotype. The chain employs TRBV7-2 and TRBJ2-5; TRBD2 matches at 9 bases. V lost 6 bases to trimming and J lost 5 bases; unmatched junction nucleotides: 7. Germline lookup yields CDR1 SGHTA and CDR2 FQGNSA. The CDR3 runs 14 residues. For the CDR3, the DNA is TGTGCCAGCAGGATGGGACTAGCAGTGGAGACCCAGTACTTC. It translates to CASRMGLAVETQYF.

V is TRBV24-1 and J is TRBJ2-1, with TRBD2 matching 10 bases. Germline V gene sequence: CDR1 KGHDR, CDR2 SFDVKD. Losses at the gene ends were 4 bases for V and 7 bases for J; bases not matched to a gene: 9. The CDR3 runs to 16 residues. The CDR3: CATSEPLAGSNNEQFF. CDR3 nucleotides: TGTGCCACCAGTGAACCACTAGCGGGAAGTAATAATGAGCAGTTCTTC.

The V gene is TRBV7-2, the J gene TRBJ1-2; the match to TRBD1 covers 10 bases. Germline V lookup: CDR1 SGHTA, CDR2 FQGNSA. The CDR3 sequence is 15 residues long. V shed 5 bases and J 8 bases; nucleotides not matched to a gene: 11. CDR3 protein: CASSNPGQGRRGYTF. CDR3 in DNA: TGTGCCAGCAGCAACCCGGGACAGGGGAGAAGGGGCTACACCTTC.

V gene TRBV4-1 combines with J gene TRBJ2-7; D possibly corresponds to TRBD2 (6 bases). The ends were cut back, 2 bases at V and 2 bases at J, with 19 bases in the middle. The germline V gene has CDR1 MGHRA and CDR2 YSYEKL. CDR3 size: 17 residues. In DNA, the CDR3 is TGCGCCAGCAGCCAACGGGCCGGGACTGCTTTTCCCTACGAGCAGTACTTC. Its protein is CASSQRAGTAFPYEQYF.

A few counts support this clonotype. This chain connects TRBV10-3 to TRBJ1-1; TRBD1 agrees at 9 bases. Germline V gene sequence: CDR1 ENHRY, CDR2 SYGVKD. Trimming removed 8 bases from V and 10 bases from J; junction bases left unmatched: 5. The CDR3 sequence is 11 residues long. The CDR3 DNA reads as TGTGCCATCGGAGAGGACAGGGGAGCTTTCTTT. Amino acid sequence: CAIGEDRGAFF.

The V call is TRBV6-1, the J call TRBJ2-1; TRBD1 or TRBD2 may be the D gene (5 bases each). V was shortened by 2 bases and J by 10 bases, with 9 bases between the two germline ends. The CDR3 has 12 amino acids. Germline CDR1 and CDR2: MNHNS and SASEGT. CDR3 region: CASSEMGVEQFF. The CDR3 DNA is TGTGCCAGCAGTGAAATGGGGGTAGAGCAGTTCTTC.

The chain employs TRBV7-9 and TRBJ2-1; D is unclear. The germline V gene has CDR1 SEHNR and CDR2 FQNEAQ (reference sequence). The CDR3 has 15 residues. Trimming stripped 4 bases from V and 5 bases from J, with 15 bases between. CDR3 nucleotide sequence: TGTGCCAGCAGCTCCCGGGTCCCAGCCAACAATGAGCAGTTCTTC. This gives the protein CASSSRVPANNEQFF.

This clonotype has a handful of counts. The V call is TRBV2, the J call TRBJ1-5, with D hard to call. The ends were cut back, 7 bases at V and 3 bases at J, with 10 bases in the middle. In germline, CDR1 is SNHLY, CDR2 FYNNEI. This CDR3 region has 13 residues. The CDR3 coding sequence is TGTGCCAGCAATTTCTGGGTCAATCAGCCCCAGCATTTT. Protein product: CASNFWVNQPQHF. The whole variable domain, remainder taken from reference TRBV2 and TRBJ1-5, is EPEVTQTPSHQVTQMGQEVILRCVPISNHLYFYWYRQILGQKVEFLVSFYNNEISEKSEIFDDQFSVERPDGSNFTLKIRSTKLEDSAMYFCASNFWVNQPQHFGDGTRLSIL.

The chain recombines TRBV19 with TRBJ2-7; 8 bases line up with TRBD1. Germline-derived CDR1 and CDR2 are LNHDA and SQIVND (reference sequence). Germline trimming cut 10 bases from V and 2 bases from J; bases unmatched to any gene: 4. This CDR3 region has 12 residues. CDR3 nucleotides: TGTGCCACCTCGGGACAGGCCTACGAGCAGTACTTC. This gives the protein CATSGQAYEQYF.

J is TRBJ2-7 and V is TRBV12-3 or TRBV12-4; D unclear. The CDR3 length is 12 residues. V was clipped by 5 bases and J by 0 bases, with 5 bases between them. The CDR3 sequence: CASSPVSYEQYF. The CDR3 DNA follows: TGTGCCAGCAGTCCGGTCTCCTACGAGCAGTACTTC.

The rearrangement joins TRBV20-1 to TRBJ2-1; weak D call: TRBD1 (6 bases). The germline CDR1 and CDR2 sequences are DFQATT and SNEGSKA (reference sequence). V was trimmed by 3 bases and J by 6 bases, leaving 9 bases between them. The CDR3 runs to 12 residues. Here the CDR3 reads CSARTGGNEQFF. In DNA form, the CDR3 reads TGCAGTGCTAGGACAGGCGGCAATGAGCAGTTCTTC.

V is TRBV11-2 and J is TRBJ2-2; TRBD1 matches 7 bases. Germline CDR1 reads SGHAT; CDR2 reads FQNNGV. The V segment lost 5 bases and the J segment 5 bases; nucleotides outside the gene matches: 2. The CDR3 has 13 amino acids. The CDR3 DNA reads as TGTGCCAGCAGCGAGGGACAGACCGGGGAGCTGTTTTTT. As protein: CASSEGQTGELFF.

This clonotype was counted between two and nine times. The chain joins TRBV15 to TRBJ2-1, with 8 bases lining up with TRBD1. Germline lookup yields CDR1 LNHNV and CDR2 YYDKDF (reference sequence). The junction had 5 bases not matched to a gene; V was cut back by 4 bases and J by 0 bases. The CDR3 covers 16 residues. CDR3 protein: CATSTLGQGSYNEQFF. CDR3 nucleotide sequence: TGTGCCACCAGCACCCTCGGACAGGGCTCCTACAATGAGCAGTTCTTC.

This clonotype was counted between two and nine times. The chain is built from TRBV28 and TRBJ2-7; D is tentatively TRBD1 or TRBD2 (5 bases each). The germline V and J ends were trimmed by 5 bases and 3 bases, with 23 bases remaining between them. The CDR3 has 17 amino acids. Germline V gene data show CDR1 as MDHEN and CDR2 as SYDVKM. The CDR3 DNA follows: TGTGCCAGCAGTGTGACACCGGGACCCGTAAACCACTACGAGCAGTACTTC. It codes for CASSVTPGPVNHYEQYF.

There are many counts of this clonotype. This chain uses TRBV20-1 with TRBJ2-7; D is perhaps TRBD2 (7 bases). This CDR3 has 15 residues. The ends were cut back, 5 bases at V and 0 bases at J, with 17 bases in the middle. CDR1 is DFQATT and CDR2 is SNEGSKA in the germline V gene (reference sequence). The CDR3 DNA follows: TGCAGTGCTGTGGTACGGGGGGCATACTCCTACGAGCAGTACTTC. Residues: CSAVVRGAYSYEQYF.

This clonotype has just a few counts. The V and J genes are TRBV28 and TRBJ2-7; D might be TRBD1 (6 bases). The germline gives CDR1 MDHEN, CDR2 SYDVKM. CDR3 length: 14 amino acids. V lost 5 bases and J 2 bases, leaving 13 bases between the germline ends. This CDR3 is CASSPGTKPYEQYF. The CDR3 region has the DNA TGTGCCAGCAGTCCCGGGACAAAGCCCTACGAGCAGTACTTC.

This clonotype was counted a single time. The junction does not match germline at one end; this may be a read error. CDR3 region: CASSERDRARF. CDR3 nucleotides: TGTGCCAGCAGTGAGAGGGACAGGGCACGCTTC. This sequence joins TRBV2 and TRBJ2-5, with 9 bases matching TRBD1. CDR1 is SNHLY and CDR2 is FYNNEI in the germline V gene. The CDR3 length is 11 residues. Supplemented by reference TRBV2 and TRBJ2-5, the full variable domain reads EPEVTQTPSHQVTQMGQEVILRCVPISNHLYFYWYRQILGQKVEFLVSFYNNEISEKSEIFDDQFSVERPDGSNFTLKIRSTKLEDSAMYFCASSERDRARFGPGTRLLVL.

This clonotype is a singleton in its sample. As DNA, the CDR3 is TGTGCCAGCAGCCAAGAACCCGGGGAGCTGTTTTTT. This gives the protein CASSQEPGELFF. The chain has TRBV3-1 and TRBJ2-2; D remains ambiguous. Germline lookup yields CDR1 LGHDT and CDR2 YNNKEL (reference sequence). This CDR3 contains 12 residues. V gave up 0 bases and J gave up 6 bases, with 2 bases separating them. Full variable domain (outside the CDR3, taken from reference TRBV3-1 and TRBJ2-2): DTAVSQTPKYLVTQMGNDKSIKCEQNLGHDTMYWYKQDSKKFLKIMFSYNNKELIINETVPNRFSPKSPDKAHLNLHINSLELGDSAVYFCASSQEPGELFFGEGSRLTVL.

This clonotype was counted a few times. The chain has TRBV12-3 or TRBV12-4 and TRBJ1-5; no clear D gene. V lost 7 bases, J lost 0 bases, and 13 bases lay in between. The CDR3 spans 15 residues. CDR3 sequence reads: CASTLTTLSNQPQHF. The CDR3 bases are TGTGCCAGCACCCTAACGACCCTTAGCAATCAGCCCCAGCATTTT.

The chain recombines TRBV10-3 with TRBJ2-1; 10 bases match TRBD1. The V segment lost 11 bases and the J segment 5 bases; nucleotides outside the gene matches: 6. The CDR3 runs 13 residues. The germline CDR1 and CDR2 sequences are ENHRY and SYGVKD. CDR3 residues: CAAGTGAHNEQFF. In nucleotides, the CDR3 is TGTGCCGCCGGGACAGGGGCCCACAATGAGCAGTTCTTC.

The chain links TRBV20-1 to TRBJ2-7; 7 bases match TRBD1. The CDR3 contains 14 residues. Per the germline V gene, CDR1 is DFQATT and CDR2 is SNEGSKA (reference sequence). V gave up 6 bases and J gave up 2 bases; unmatched junction bases: 10. Here the CDR3 DNA reads TGCAGTGCCATTACAGGGGCCAAGGCCTACGAGCAGTACTTC. This gives the protein CSAITGAKAYEQYF.

This clonotype was seen only a few times. The chain joins TRBV11-2 to TRBJ2-7; the match to TRBD1 covers 7 bases. The V gene's germline CDR1 is SGHAT and CDR2 FQNNGV. After removal of 5 bases from V and 3 bases from J, the junction contained 4 bases not matched to a gene. The CDR3 consists of 13 residues. The CDR3 region has the DNA TGTGCCAGCAGCCCGAACAGGGGCTACGAGCAGTACTTC. Translation gives CASSPNRGYEQYF.

The V gene is TRBV6-1, the J gene TRBJ1-5; D is unresolved. V dropped 8 bases and J dropped 0 bases, with 11 bases sitting between them. The CDR3 has 14 residues. Germline V gene data show CDR1 as MNHNS and CDR2 as SASEGT. CDR3 nucleotide sequence: TGTGCCAGCCATACGTGGGTTAGCAATCAGCCCCAGCATTTT. Its protein product is CASHTWVSNQPQHF.

This clonotype was seen more than once but under ten times. The rearrangement links TRBV20-1 to TRBJ2-5; 11 nucleotides match TRBD1. The ends lost 6 bases at V and 5 bases at J; junction bases unmatched: 8. Germline assignment: CDR1 DFQATT and CDR2 SNEGSKA (reference sequence). CDR3 length equals 14 residues. In DNA form, the CDR3 reads TGCAGTGCCCCACGGGACAGGGGGGACGAGACCCAGTACTTC. Protein: CSAPRDRGDETQYF.

CDR3 in DNA: TGTGCCTGGAGCGAGACAGGGGTAGCCGAGCAGTACTTC. This sequence encodes CAWSETGVAEQYF. The chain is built from TRBV30 and TRBJ2-7; 8 bases fit TRBD1. The CDR3 length is 13 residues. Germline lookup yields CDR1 GTSNPN and CDR2 SVGIG (reference sequence). V lost 3 bases and J lost 6; bases outside the gene matches: 7.